Reported below is one T cell receptor beta chain. No antigen is known for it. No qualities accompany the bases; no much larger clone lies one base away. This sample is drawn from a study of graft-versus-host responses after intestinal transplantation (dated by TCRdb to the early 2020s). The study in broad terms: Multivisceral, liver-intestinal, or isolated intestinal transplants were received by the recipients. Every recipient was given anti-thymocyte globulin induction, then maintenance tacrolimus and steroids for 3 to 4 years. After intestinal transplantation, graft-versus-host and host-versus-graft alloreactive T cell clones in the graft, circulation and bone marrow were tracked using bulk TCR-beta CDR3 sequencing. To identify alloreactive clones, pre-transplant mixed lymphocyte reaction products were sequenced and compared with unstimulated pre-transplant donor and recipient T cells. Of the 20 to 25 intestinal transplant recipients enrolled in the cohort, one of whom was a retransplant, a few patients without pretransplant specimens were excluded. A peak of at least 4% donor T cells among recipient peripheral blood mononuclear cells was the definition used for donor T cell macrochimerism. Samples from a few later patients were sequenced in-house on an Illumina MiSeq with MiXCR processing rather than by the commercial service.

The method was the immunoSEQ multiplex PCR assay. For most patients, genomic DNA was isolated using the Qiagen DNeasy Blood and Tissue Kit and was shipped frozen to Adaptive Biotechnologies for TCR sequencing. Adaptive Biotechnologies carried out high-throughput TCR-beta CDR3 sequencing of genomic DNA for most patients. The original methods were these. Adaptive's ImmunoSEQ software was the source of the TCR sequencing data for about 18 patients, while a few other patients were processed with MiXCR and VDJtools. To correct CD4 versus CD8 sorting errors, any sequence found in both subsets at a frequency ratio below 5:1 was removed. CDR3 nucleotide sequences shared by donor and recipient were removed because the origin of these sequences could not be assigned. Alloreactive clones required at least 2-fold expansion over unstimulated cells and minimum CFSE-low frequency of 0.002% (template counts) or 0.001% (read counts). Clones were considered mappable if detected in sequenced pre-transplant spleen, lymph node, or MLR CFSE-low populations of the donor or recipient. Cumulative frequency of alloreactive clones was calculated as a percentage of all sequences weighted by copy number. As stored in TCRdb, this immuneACCESS dataset retains in-frame rearrangements with V and J assigned. A fraction of the clones does not appear; measured against another copy, unresolved V genes explain less than half of the discrepancy, and the remainder lacks a known reason. D and trimming were read from the DNA, whereas the V and J calls and clone size are those reported in that table. The sample data list some 84,000 clones, and roughly 80% of these were observed just once. The ten largest clones capture more than 0.8% of the sample.

The time point label on this specimen signifies: cells obtained before transplantation from donor or recipient. CD3+CD4+ and CD3+CD8+ populations were FACS-sorted from unstimulated pre-transplant donor and recipient cells taken from spleen or lymph nodes. Findings and caveats that apply to the study as a whole: GvH clones were detected in recipient bone marrow, and some appeared earlier in ileal mucosa or blood, consistent with an intestinal mucosal origin. The relatively low number and heterogeneity of intestinal transplant patients limited the conclusions. In patients with donor T cell macrochimerism, the allografts had high GvH to HvG T cell clonal ratios. Early after transplant, peak levels of circulating GvH clones were found to be associated with declines in HvG clones.

From V the trimming removes 0 bases and from J it removes 4 bases, while the gene matches leave 1 base of the junction unaccounted for. Taken from cysteine to phenylalanine, the CDR3 has 15 residues. The retained sequence is limited to the CDR3, 45 bases, with the frame set at the first base. The CDR1 and CDR2 encoded by the germline V gene are ENHRY and SYGVKD. This clonotype originated in a human donor who received an intestinal transplant. The sequence links TRBV10-3 to TRBJ1-1; 11 central bases correspond to TRBD1. The material sequenced was unstimulated CD4+ T cells sorted from spleen or lymph node cells, taken before intestinal transplant. DNA sequence: TGTGCCATCAGTGAGTCGGGGACAGGGGGCACTGAAGCTTTCTTT. This translates into CAISESGTGGTEAFF.